This T cell receptor (beta chain) comes out of a study of breast tumors, draining lymph nodes, adjacent tissues (TCRdb year 2016). Regarding the complete study: Breast cancer patients provided tumor, adjacent nontumor tissue and axillary lymph nodes, and the study compared the TCR beta repertoires across these three sources. In human breast cancer, the study set out to evaluate how tumor, surrounding tissue and draining lymph node repertoires relate to one another and whether T cells may move between these sites.

These reads were obtained on an Illumina HiSeq 2000. TCR beta chain libraries were generated through multiplex PCR amplification. High-throughput sequencing was used to analyze the amplified TCR beta chain products. TCRdb reprocessing: public reads trimmed at Q25 with fastp, clones called with MiXCR, in-frame beta chains kept. Each entry is one CDR3 protein sequence, shown with its most common DNA and genes. For this sample there are around 290,000 distinct CDR3 sequences; around 30% appear just once. More than 0.95% of the sample comes from the top ten. Results the study describes overall, beyond this receptor: In luminal-like breast cancer, tumor and nontumor tissue repertoires resembled each other significantly more than in basal-like breast cancer. Tumor T-cell repertoires showed less diversity than lymph node repertoires and more diversity than nontumor tissue repertoires, and tumor T-cell repertoires showed preferential V and J gene usage. The data were considered consistent with the idea that most tumor T cells come from the lymph node and then expand in tumor tissue. The conclusion that tumor T cells originate in lymph nodes was framed as consistent with a hypothesis rather than directly demonstrated.

A distance of 24 bases separates the germline ends of V and J, which lose 3 bases and 4 bases respectively. The germline V gene gives CDR1 as SGHVT and CDR2 as SQSDAQ. There are 18 amino acids in the CDR3, from cysteine to phenylalanine inclusive. CDR3 DNA is the only sequence kept; it has 54 bases, read in frame from the first base. Comment on this clonotype: Its cognate antigen has yet to be identified. With a much larger clone just one base away, this may be a read error.

The lymph node samples were taken from the axillary draining lymph nodes of breast cancer patients. The sequence joins TRBV7-4 to TRBJ1-2, and the D gene may be TRBD1, 6 bases matching. The source of this sequence is a female donor with breast cancer. Some clones in this sample may be carry-over from other donors' samples. The sample was axillary lymph node tissue. CDR3 region: CASSFSPGGSGPTYGYTF. The DNA sequence reads TGTGCCAGCAGCTTCAGCCCCGGGGGCTCAGGGCCAACCTATGGCTACACCTTC.